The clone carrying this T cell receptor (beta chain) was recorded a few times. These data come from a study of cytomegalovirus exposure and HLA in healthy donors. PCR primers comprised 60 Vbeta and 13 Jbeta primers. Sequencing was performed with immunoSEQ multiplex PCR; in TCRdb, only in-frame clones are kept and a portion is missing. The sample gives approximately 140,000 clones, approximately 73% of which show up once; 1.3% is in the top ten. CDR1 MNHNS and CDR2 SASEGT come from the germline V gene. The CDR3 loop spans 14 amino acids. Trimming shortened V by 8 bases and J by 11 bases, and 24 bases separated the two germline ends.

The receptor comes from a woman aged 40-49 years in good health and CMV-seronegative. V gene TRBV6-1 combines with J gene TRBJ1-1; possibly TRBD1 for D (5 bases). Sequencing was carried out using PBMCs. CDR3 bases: TGTGCCAGCGATCGGGGTAGGGGACTGGAAGATGCTTTCTTT. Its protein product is CASDRGRGLEDAFF.